What follows are 7 T cell receptor beta chains derived from one specimen sequenced in a study of shared clonotypes between healthy human individuals. The repertoire was sequenced with immunoSEQ multiplex PCR; TCRdb's copy has only in-frame clones and lacks some. The repertoire holds about half a million clones, with approximately 84% as singletons. The specimen sequenced was PBMCs. Receptors were obtained from a woman in her thirties or forties in good health. Some clones in this sample may be carry-over from other donors' samples.

To note about this clone: This specimen includes other DNA sequences encoding the same CDR3. The V and J genes are TRBV9 and TRBJ2-1; 9 bases agree with TRBD2. Trimming removed 1 base from V and 4 bases from J; junction bases left unmatched: 3. This CDR3 region has 15 residues. Germline CDR1 is SGDLS and CDR2 is YYNGEE. DNA for the CDR3: TGTGCCAGCAGCGTACTAGCGGGGTCATACAATGAGCAGTTCTTC. As protein: CASSVLAGSYNEQFF.

V is TRBV11-2 and J is TRBJ2-7, with 8 bases matching TRBD2. With 3 bases clipped from V and 5 bases from J, the junction kept 9 bases outside the gene matches. Germline-derived CDR1 and CDR2 are SGHAT and FQNNGV. This CDR3 spans 15 amino acids. The CDR3 DNA reads TGTGCCAGCAGCTTCGGGAGGGCCGAGTTCCACGAGCAGTACTTC. It encodes CASSFGRAEFHEQYF.

The V call is TRBV15, the J call TRBJ1-5; D is unclear. Germline lookup yields CDR1 LNHNV and CDR2 YYDKDF (reference sequence). Trimming removed 0 bases at V and 4 bases at J, with 13 bases between. The CDR3 totals 16 residues. This CDR3 is CATSRESGAGNQPQHF. DNA of the CDR3: TGTGCCACCAGCAGAGAGTCGGGTGCGGGAAATCAGCCCCAGCATTTT. The variable domain in full, with the rest retrieved from reference TRBV15 and TRBJ1-5, is DAMVIQNPRYQVTQFGKPVTLSCSQTLNHNVMYWYQQKSSQAPKLLFHYYDKDFNNEADTPDNFQSRRPNTSFCFLDIRSPGLGDTAMYLCATSRESGAGNQPQHFGDGTRLSIL.

The chain combines TRBV30 with TRBJ2-3; D is uncertain. Trimming took off 2 bases at V and 4 bases at J, with 10 bases between the two ends. Germline CDR1 reads GTSNPN; CDR2 reads SVGIG (reference sequence). This CDR3 spans 13 amino acids. The DNA for the CDR3 is TGTGCCTGGAGTCGTGGGCCCGCAGATACGCAGTATTTT. It yields the protein CAWSRGPADTQYF.

The rearrangement joins TRBV7-2 to TRBJ1-5, with 7 bases lining up with TRBD1. This CDR3 spans 14 amino acids. CDR1 is SGHTA, CDR2 FQGNSA, per germline. Losses at the gene ends were 2 bases for V and 7 bases for J; bases not matched to a gene: 5. The CDR3 loop is CASSLSRGNQPQHF. Here the CDR3 DNA reads TGTGCCAGCAGCTTAAGCAGGGGGAACCAGCCCCAGCATTTT.

This clone was counted many times. The chain combines TRBV6-4 with TRBJ2-6; possible D gene TRBD1, 6 bases. V lost 2 bases to trimming and J lost 0 bases, with 8 bases between them. The germline V gene encodes CDR1 MRHNA and CDR2 SNTAGT. CDR3 length equals 16 residues. In nucleotides, the CDR3 is TGTGCCAGCAGTGACGTGGGGGCCTCTGGGGCCAACGTCCTGACTTTC. Translated, it gives CASSDVGASGANVLTF.

This clone was counted a few times. J is TRBJ1-2 and V is TRBV19; 9 positions match TRBD1. The germline V gene encodes CDR1 LNHDA and CDR2 SQIVND (reference sequence). The V segment lost 6 bases and the J segment 7 bases; nucleotides outside the gene matches: 6. The CDR3 runs 13 residues. CDR3 amino acids: CASRPGQGGGYTF. In nucleotides, the CDR3 is TGTGCCAGTAGACCGGGACAGGGAGGTGGCTACACCTTC.